These 5 T cell receptor beta chains originate from one sample sequenced in a study of CD8+CD57+ T cells in acquired aplastic anemia. Genomic DNA provided the template from which TCR beta VDJ and CDR3 profiles were obtained. From the reads, TCRdb called clonotypes with MiXCR, one entry per CDR3 protein. Among hundreds of thousands of distinct CDR3 sequences listed, 60% to 80% were seen once. Specimen: sorted CD4+, CD8+, or CD8+CD57+ T cells (not recorded which) from PBMCs. Receptor source: a human donor in good health, serving as a control.

This clonotype was seen many times. This sequence joins TRBV7-6 and TRBJ1-6; a possible D gene is TRBD1 (5 bases). The CDR3 contains 14 residues. Germline CDR1 and CDR2: SGHVS and FNYEAQ. V lost 5 bases to trimming and J lost 10 bases, with 15 bases between them. CDR3 sequence: CASSVGAALSPLHF. As DNA, the CDR3 is TGTGCCAGCAGCGTCGGGGCCGCCCTCTCACCCCTCCACTTT. The whole variable domain, filled in from reference TRBV7-6 and TRBJ1-6, reads GAGVSQSPRYKVTKRGQDVALRCDPISGHVSLYWYRQALGQGPEFLTYFNYEAQQDKSGLPNDRFSAERPEGSISTLTIQRTEQRDSAMYRCASSVGAALSPLHFGNGTRLTVT.

The chain links TRBV20-1 to TRBJ1-2; D gene ambiguous. Trimming removed 6 bases from V and 4 bases from J, with 15 bases in between. This CDR3 has 13 amino acids. Looked up from germline, CDR1 is DFQATT and CDR2 is SNEGSKA (reference sequence). Here the CDR3 reads CSAVGGKGYGYTF. In nucleotides, the CDR3 is TGCAGTGCCGTTGGCGGGAAGGGCTATGGCTACACCTTC.

This rearrangement joins TRBV7-9 to TRBJ1-6, with D perhaps matching TRBD1 (6 bases). CDR3 length: 15 amino acids. Trimming pared 8 bases from V and 18 bases from J, leaving 29 bases between. CDR1 and CDR2 from the germline V gene are SEHNR and FQNEAQ (reference sequence). The CDR3 protein is CASSTQGDGTPLHHF. The CDR3 nucleotides are TGTGCCAGCTCCACCCAGGGTGATGGGACACCCCTCCACCACTTT.

The CDR3 spells CASSVGGRGYAFF. The DNA for the CDR3 is TGTGCCAGCAGCGTAGGGGGTAGGGGTTATGCTTTCTTT. The V and J genes are TRBV7-8 and TRBJ1-1, with a possible D match to TRBD1 (6 bases). The CDR3 is 13 amino acids. Germline V CDR1 and CDR2: SGHVS, FQNEAQ. The V gene lost 5 bases and the J gene lost 11 bases, with 18 bases spanning the gap.

The chain joins TRBV25-1 to TRBJ2-7; the D is unclear. The CDR3 runs to 17 residues. Germline CDR1 is MGHDK and CDR2 is SYGVNS. V shed 6 bases and J shed 0 bases, with 21 bases lying between them. The CDR3 protein is CASSRDIVGASSYEQYF. The CDR3 DNA reads as TGTGCCAGCAGCCGCGACATAGTTGGAGCTAGCTCCTACGAGCAGTACTTC.